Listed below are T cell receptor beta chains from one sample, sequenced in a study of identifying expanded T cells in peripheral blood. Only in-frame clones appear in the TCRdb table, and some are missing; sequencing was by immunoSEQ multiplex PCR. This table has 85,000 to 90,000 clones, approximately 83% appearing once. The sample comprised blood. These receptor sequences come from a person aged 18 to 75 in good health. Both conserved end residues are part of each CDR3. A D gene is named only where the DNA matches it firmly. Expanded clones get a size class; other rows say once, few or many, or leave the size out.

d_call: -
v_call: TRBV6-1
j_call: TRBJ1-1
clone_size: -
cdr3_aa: CASSEGVRAAEAFF
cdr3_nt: TGTGCCAGCAGTGAAGGAGTAAGGGCAGCTGAAGCTTTCTTT

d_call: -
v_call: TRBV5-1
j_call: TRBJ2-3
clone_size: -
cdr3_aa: CASSMDQGDTQYF
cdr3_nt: TGCGCCAGCAGCATGGACCAGGGAGATACGCAGTATTTT

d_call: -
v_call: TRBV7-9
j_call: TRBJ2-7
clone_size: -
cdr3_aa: CASSRIRDTTYEQYF
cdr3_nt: TGTGCCAGCAGCCGAATCCGGGACACGACCTACGAGCAGTACTTC

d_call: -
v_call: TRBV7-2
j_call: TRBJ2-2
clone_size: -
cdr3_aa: CASSSTGELFF
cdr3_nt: TGTGCCAGCAGTTCCACCGGGGAGCTGTTTTTT

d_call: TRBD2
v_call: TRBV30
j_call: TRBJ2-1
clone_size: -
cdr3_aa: CAWSTSGGSPLRSYNEQFF
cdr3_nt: TGTGCCTGGAGTACCAGCGGGGGTTCCCCTTTGAGGTCCTACAATGAGCAGTTCTTC

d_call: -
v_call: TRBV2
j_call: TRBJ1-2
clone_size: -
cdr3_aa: CATRQTHYGYTF
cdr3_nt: TGTGCCACTCGACAGACCCACTATGGCTACACCTTC

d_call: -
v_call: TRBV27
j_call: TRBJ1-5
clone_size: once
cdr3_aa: CASSLKNQPQHF
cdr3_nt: TGTGCCAGCAGTTTAAAGAATCAGCCCCAGCATTTT

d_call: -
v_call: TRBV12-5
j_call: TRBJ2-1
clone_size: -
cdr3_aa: CASGRLADLFF
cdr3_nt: TGTGCTAGTGGGAGATTAGCGGACCTGTTCTTC

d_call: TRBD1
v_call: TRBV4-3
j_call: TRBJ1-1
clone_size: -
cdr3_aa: CASSKTGTVNTEAFF
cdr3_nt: TGCGCCAGCAGCAAAACCGGGACAGTGAACACTGAAGCTTTCTTT

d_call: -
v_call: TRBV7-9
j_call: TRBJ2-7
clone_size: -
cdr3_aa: CASSPGREQYF
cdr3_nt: TGTGCCAGCAGCCCCGGTCGGGAGCAGTACTTC

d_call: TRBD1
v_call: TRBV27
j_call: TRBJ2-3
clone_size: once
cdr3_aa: CASKRQGSTDTQYF
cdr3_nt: TGTGCCAGTAAACGACAGGGTTCAACAGATACGCAGTATTTT

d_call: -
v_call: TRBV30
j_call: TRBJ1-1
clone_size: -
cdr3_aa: CAWNDGNTEAFF
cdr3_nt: TGTGCCTGGAATGACGGGAACACTGAAGCTTTCTTT

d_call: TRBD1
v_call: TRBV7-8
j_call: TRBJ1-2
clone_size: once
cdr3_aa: CASSLYVTGNYGYTF
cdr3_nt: TGTGCCAGCAGCTTATATGTGACAGGGAACTATGGCTACACCTTC

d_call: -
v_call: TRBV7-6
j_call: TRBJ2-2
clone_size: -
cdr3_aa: CASSLVAVPGELFF
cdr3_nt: TGTGCCAGCAGCTTAGTTGCCGTACCCGGGGAGCTGTTTTTT

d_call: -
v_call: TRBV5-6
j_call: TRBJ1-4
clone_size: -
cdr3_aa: CASSPGPPIRATKLFF
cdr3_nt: TGTGCCAGCAGCCCCGGCCCCCCCATCCGAGCTACCAAACTGTTTTTT

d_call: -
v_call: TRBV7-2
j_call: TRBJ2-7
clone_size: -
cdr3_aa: CASSALTGPTRPYEQYF
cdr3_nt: TGTGCCAGCAGCGCCCTCACGGGGCCGACACGCCCCTACGAGCAGTACTTC

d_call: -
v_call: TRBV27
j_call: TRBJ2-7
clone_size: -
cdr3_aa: CASRRNYEQYF
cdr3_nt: TGTGCCAGCAGACGAAACTACGAGCAGTACTTC

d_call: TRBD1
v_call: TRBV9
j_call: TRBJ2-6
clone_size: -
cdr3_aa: CASSGQGAGGANVLTF
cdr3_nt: TGTGCCAGCAGCGGCCAGGGGGCGGGAGGGGCCAACGTCCTGACTTTC

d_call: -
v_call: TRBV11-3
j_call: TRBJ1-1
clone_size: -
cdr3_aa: CASSYSTGATEAFF
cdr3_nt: TGTGCCAGCAGCTATTCTACCGGGGCCACTGAAGCTTTCTTT

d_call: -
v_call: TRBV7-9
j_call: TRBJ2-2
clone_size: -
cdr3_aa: CASSRGEWTGELFF
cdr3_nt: TGTGCCAGCAGCAGAGGGGAGTGGACCGGGGAGCTGTTTTTT

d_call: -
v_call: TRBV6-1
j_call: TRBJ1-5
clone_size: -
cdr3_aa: CASSKTTGLNQPQHF
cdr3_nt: TGTGCCAGCAGCAAGACTACAGGGCTCAATCAGCCCCAGCATTTT

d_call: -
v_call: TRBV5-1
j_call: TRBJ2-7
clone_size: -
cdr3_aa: CASSPDISTYEQYF
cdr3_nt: TGCGCCAGCAGCCCGGACATCTCTACCTACGAGCAGTACTTC

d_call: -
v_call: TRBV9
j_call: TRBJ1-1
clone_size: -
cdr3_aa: CASSPATEAFF
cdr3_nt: TGTGCCAGCAGCCCAGCCACTGAAGCTTTCTTT

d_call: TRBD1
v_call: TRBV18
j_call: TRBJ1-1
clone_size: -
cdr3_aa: CASSPRQGVDTEAFF
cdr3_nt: TGTGCCAGCTCACCACGTCAGGGGGTTGACACTGAAGCTTTCTTT